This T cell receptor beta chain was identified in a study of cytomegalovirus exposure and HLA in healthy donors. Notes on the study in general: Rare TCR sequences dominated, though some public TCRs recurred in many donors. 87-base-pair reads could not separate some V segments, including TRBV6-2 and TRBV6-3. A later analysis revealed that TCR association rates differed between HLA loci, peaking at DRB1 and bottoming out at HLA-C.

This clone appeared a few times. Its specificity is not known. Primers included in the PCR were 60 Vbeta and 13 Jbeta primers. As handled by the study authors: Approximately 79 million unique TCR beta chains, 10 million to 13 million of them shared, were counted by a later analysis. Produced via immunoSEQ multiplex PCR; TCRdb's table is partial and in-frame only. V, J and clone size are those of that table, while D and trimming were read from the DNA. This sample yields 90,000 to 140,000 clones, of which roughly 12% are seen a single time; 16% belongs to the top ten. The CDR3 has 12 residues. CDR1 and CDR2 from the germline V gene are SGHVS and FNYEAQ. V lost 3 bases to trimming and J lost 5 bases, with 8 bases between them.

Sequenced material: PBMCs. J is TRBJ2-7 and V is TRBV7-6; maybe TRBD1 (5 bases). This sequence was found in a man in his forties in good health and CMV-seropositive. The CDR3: CASSLGPNEQYF. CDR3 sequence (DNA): TGTGCCAGCAGCTTGGGGCCGAACGAGCAGTACTTC.